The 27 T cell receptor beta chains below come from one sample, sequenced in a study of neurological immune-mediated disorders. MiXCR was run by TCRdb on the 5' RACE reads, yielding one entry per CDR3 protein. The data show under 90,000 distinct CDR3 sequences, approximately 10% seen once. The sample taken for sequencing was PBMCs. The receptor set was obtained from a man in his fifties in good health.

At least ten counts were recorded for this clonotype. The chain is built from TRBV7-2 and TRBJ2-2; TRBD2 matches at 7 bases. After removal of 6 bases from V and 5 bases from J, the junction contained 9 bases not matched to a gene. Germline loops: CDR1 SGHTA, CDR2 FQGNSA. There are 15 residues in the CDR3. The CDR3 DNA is TGTGCCAGCAGACATACTAGCGTCCGGACCGGGGAGCTGTTTTTT. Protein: CASRHTSVRTGELFF.

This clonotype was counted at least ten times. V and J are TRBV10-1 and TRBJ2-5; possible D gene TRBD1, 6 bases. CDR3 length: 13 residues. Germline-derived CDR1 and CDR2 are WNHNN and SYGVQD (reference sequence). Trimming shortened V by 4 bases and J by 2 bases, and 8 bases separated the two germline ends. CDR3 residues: CASSGTAQETQYF. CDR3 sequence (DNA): TGCGCCAGCAGTGGGACAGCTCAAGAGACCCAGTACTTC.

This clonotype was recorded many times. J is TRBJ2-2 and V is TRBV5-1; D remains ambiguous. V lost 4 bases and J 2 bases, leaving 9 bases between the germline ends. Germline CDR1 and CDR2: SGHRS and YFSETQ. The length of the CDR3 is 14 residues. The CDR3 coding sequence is TGCGCCAGCAGCGTCAGGCTAAACACCGGGGAGCTGTTTTTT. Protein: CASSVRLNTGELFF.

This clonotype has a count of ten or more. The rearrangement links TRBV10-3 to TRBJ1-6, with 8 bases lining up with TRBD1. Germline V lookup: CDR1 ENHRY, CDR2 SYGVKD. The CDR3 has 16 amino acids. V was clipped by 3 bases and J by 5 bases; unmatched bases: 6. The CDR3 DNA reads TGTGCCATCAGTGAAGGACAGGGCGATAATAATTCACCCCTCCACTTT. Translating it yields CAISEGQGDNNSPLHF.

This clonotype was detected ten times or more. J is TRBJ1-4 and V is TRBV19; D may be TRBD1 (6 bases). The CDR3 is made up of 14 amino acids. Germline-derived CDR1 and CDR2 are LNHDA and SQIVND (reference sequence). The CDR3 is CGTDLSGDSEKLFF. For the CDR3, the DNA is TGTGGAACGGATCTGTCAGGGGATTCCGAAAAACTGTTTTTT.

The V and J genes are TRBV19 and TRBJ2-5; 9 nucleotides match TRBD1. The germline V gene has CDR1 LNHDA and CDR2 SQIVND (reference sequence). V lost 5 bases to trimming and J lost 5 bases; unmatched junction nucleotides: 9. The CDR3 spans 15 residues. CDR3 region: CASSPRTGVGETQYF. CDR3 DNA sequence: TGTGCCAGTAGTCCGCGGACAGGGGTAGGGGAGACCCAGTACTTC. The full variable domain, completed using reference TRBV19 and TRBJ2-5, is DGGITQSPKYLFRKEGQNVTLSCEQNLNHDAMYWYRQDPGQGLRLIYYSQIVNDFQKGDIAEGYSVSREKKESFPLTVTSAQKNPTAFYLCASSPRTGVGETQYFGPGTRLLVL.

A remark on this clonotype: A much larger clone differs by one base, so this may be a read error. The DNA of the CDR3 is TGCGCCAGCAGCCCGTCGGGGGGGGGAACTGAAGCTTTATTT. This codes for CASSPSGGGTEALF. V is TRBV5-1 and J is TRBJ1-1; maybe TRBD1 (5 bases). This CDR3 spans 14 amino acids. Germline CDR1 and CDR2: SGHRS and YFSETQ.

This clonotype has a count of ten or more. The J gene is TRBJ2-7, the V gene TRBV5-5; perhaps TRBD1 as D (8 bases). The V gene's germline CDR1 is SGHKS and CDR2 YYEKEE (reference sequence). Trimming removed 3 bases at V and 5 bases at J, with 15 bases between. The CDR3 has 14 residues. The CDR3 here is CASSSQGGVHEQYF. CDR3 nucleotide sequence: TGTGCCAGCAGCTCACAGGGGGGGGTCCACGAGCAGTACTTC.

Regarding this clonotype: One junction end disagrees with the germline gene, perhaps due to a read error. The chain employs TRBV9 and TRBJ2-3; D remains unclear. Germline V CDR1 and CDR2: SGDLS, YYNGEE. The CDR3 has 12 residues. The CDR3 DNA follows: TGTGCCAGCAACGTAGTTGGAGATACGCAGTATTTT. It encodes CASNVVGDTQYF.

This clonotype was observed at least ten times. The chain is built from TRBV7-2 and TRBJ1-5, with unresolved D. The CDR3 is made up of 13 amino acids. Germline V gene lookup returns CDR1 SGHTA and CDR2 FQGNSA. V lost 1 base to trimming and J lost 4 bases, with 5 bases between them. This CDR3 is CASSLGRNQPQHF. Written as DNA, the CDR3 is TGTGCCAGCAGCTTAGGACGGAATCAGCCCCAGCATTTT.

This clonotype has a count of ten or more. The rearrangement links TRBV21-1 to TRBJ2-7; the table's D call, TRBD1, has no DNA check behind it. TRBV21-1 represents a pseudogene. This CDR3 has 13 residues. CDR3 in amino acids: CASAPNGGYEQYF. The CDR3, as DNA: TGTGCCAGCGCCCCGAACGGTGGCTACGAGCAGTACTTC.

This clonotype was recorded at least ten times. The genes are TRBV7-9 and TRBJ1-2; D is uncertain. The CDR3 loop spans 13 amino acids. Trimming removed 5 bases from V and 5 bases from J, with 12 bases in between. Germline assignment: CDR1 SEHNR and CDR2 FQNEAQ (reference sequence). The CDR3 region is CASSGGRFYGYTF. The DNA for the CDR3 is TGTGCCAGCAGCGGCGGACGATTTTATGGCTACACCTTC.

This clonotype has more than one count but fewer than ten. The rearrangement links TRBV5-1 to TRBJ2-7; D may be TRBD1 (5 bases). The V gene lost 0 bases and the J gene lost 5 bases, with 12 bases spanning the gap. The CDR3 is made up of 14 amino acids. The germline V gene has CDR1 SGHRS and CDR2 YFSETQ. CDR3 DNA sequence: TGCGCCAGCAGCTTGGAGGGGAAAACTAACGAGCAGTACTTC. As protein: CASSLEGKTNEQYF.

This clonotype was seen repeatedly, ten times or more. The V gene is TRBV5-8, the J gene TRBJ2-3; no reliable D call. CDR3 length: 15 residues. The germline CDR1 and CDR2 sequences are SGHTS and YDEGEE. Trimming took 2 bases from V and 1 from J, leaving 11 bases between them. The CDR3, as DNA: TGTGCCAGCAGCTTCCTGGGCGGTGGCACAGATACGCAGTATTTT. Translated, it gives CASSFLGGGTDTQYF.

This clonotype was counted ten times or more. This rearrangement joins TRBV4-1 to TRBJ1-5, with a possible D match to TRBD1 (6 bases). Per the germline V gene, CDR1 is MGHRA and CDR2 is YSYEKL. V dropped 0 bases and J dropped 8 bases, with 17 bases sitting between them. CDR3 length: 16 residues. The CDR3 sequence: CASSQDGTGYMEPQHF. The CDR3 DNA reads TGCGCCAGCAGCCAAGATGGAACAGGGTATATGGAGCCCCAGCATTTT.

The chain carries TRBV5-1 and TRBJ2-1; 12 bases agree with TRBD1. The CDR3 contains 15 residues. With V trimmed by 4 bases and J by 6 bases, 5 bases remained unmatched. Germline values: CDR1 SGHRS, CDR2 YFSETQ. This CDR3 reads CASSTGQGASNEQFF. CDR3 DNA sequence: TGCGCCAGCAGCACGGGACAGGGGGCAAGCAATGAGCAGTTCTTC. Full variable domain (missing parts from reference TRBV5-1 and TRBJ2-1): KAGVTQTPRYLIKTRGQQVTLSCSPISGHRSVSWYQQTPGQGLQFLFEYFSETQRNKGNFPGRFSGRQFSNSRSEMNVSTLELGDSALYLCASSTGQGASNEQFFGPGTRLTVL.

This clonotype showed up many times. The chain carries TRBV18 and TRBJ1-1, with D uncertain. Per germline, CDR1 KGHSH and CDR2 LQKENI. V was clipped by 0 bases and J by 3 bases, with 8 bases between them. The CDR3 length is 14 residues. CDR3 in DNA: TGTGCCAGCTCACCACCGTGGCGGGACACTGAAGCTTTCTTT. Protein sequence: CASSPPWRDTEAFF.

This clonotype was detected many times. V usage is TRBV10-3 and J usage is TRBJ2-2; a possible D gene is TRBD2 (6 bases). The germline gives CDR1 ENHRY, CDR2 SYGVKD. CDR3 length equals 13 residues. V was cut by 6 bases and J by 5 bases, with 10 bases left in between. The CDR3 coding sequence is TGTGCCATCAGCGGGACTCGGACCGGGGAGCTGTTTTTT. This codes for CAISGTRTGELFF.

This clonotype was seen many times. This chain's CDR3 is CASSIRTSSGETQYF. As DNA, the CDR3 is TGTGCCAGCAGCATACGGACTAGTTCGGGAGAGACCCAGTACTTC. The rearrangement joins TRBV7-2 to TRBJ2-5, with 7 bases that match TRBD2. The V segment lost 5 bases and the J segment 4 bases; nucleotides outside the gene matches: 10. The germline CDR1 and CDR2 sequences are SGHTA and FQGNSA. CDR3 size: 15 residues.

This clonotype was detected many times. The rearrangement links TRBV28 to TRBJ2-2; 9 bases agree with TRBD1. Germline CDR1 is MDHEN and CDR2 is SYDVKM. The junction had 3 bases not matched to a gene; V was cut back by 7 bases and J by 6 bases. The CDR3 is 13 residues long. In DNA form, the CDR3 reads TGTGCCAGCACTAGACAGGGGGCCGGGGAGCTGTTTTTT. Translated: CASTRQGAGELFF.

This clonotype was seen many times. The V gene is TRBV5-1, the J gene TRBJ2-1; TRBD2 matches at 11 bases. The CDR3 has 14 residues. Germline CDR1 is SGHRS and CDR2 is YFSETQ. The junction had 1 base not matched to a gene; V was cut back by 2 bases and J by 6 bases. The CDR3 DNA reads TGCGCCAGCAGCTTAACTAGCGGGAGCAATGAGCAGTTCTTC. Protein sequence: CASSLTSGSNEQFF.

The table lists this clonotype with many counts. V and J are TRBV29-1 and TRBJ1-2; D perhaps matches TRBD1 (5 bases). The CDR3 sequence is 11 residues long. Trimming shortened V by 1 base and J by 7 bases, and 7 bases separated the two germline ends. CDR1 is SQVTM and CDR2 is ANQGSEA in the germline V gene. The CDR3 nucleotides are TGCAGCGTTGAAGCAGGGCCTGGCTACACCTTC. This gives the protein CSVEAGPGYTF.

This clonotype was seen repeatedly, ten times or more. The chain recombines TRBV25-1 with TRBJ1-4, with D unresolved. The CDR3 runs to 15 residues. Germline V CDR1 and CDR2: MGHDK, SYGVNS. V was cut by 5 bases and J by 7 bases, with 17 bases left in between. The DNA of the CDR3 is TGTGCCAGCAGTAACCCCAGCCGTGGGGTTGAAAAACTGTTTTTT. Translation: CASSNPSRGVEKLFF.

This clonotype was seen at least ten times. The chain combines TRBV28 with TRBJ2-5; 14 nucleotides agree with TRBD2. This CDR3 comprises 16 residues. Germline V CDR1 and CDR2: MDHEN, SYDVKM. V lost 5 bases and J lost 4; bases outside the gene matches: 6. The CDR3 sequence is CASSPGTSGGGETQYF. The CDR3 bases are TGTGCCAGCAGTCCAGGGACTAGCGGGGGTGGAGAGACCCAGTACTTC.

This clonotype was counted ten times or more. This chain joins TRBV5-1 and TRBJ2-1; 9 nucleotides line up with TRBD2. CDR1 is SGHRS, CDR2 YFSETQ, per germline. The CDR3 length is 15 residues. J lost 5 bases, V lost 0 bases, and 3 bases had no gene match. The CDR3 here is CASSLVLAGNNEQFF. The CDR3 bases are TGCGCCAGCAGCTTGGTACTAGCGGGCAACAATGAGCAGTTCTTC.

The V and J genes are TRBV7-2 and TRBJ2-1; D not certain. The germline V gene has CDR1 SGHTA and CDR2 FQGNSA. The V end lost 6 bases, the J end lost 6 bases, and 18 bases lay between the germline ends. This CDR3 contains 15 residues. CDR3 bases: TGTGCCAGCAGGCTACCGGGTTCCGAAATCAATGAGCAGTTCTTC. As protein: CASRLPGSEINEQFF.

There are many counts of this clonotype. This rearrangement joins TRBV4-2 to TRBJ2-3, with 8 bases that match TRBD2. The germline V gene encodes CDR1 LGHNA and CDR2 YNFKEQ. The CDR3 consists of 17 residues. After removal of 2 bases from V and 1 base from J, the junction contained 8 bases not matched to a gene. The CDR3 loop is CASSQLTGTRGTDTQYF. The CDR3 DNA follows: TGTGCCAGCAGCCAACTAACCGGGACTAGAGGCACAGATACGCAGTATTTT.